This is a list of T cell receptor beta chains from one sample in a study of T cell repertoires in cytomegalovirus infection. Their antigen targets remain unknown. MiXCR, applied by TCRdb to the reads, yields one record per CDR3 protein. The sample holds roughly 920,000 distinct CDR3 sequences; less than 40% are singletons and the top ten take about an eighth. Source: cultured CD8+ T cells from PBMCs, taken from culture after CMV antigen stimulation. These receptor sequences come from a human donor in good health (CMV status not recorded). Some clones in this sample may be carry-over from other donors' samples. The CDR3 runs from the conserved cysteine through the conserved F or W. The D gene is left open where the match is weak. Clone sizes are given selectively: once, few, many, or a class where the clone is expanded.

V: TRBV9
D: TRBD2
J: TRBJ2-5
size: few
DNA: TGTGCCAGCAGCGTAGGAGGGGGTAGCGGGGCGTTGGGGACCCAGTACTTC
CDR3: CASSVGGGSGALGTQYF

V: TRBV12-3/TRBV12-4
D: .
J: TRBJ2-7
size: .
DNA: TGTGCCAGCAGTTTATTACAAGCCTACGAGCAGTACTTC
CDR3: CASSLLQAYEQYF

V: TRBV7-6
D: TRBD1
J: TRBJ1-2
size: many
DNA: TGTGCCAGCAGCTTAGCGATCGTGGTGGCCGGGACAGGGGACTATGGCTACACCTTC
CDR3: CASSLAIVVAGTGDYGYTF

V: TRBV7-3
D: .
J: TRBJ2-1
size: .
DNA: TGTGCCAGCAGCTTAACGTTGGGGCAGATCAATGAGCAGTTCTTC
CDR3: CASSLTLGQINEQFF

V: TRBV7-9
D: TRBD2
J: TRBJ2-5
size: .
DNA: TGTGCCAGCAGCGAGACTAGCGGGGGGGCGGAGACCCAGTACTTC
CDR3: CASSETSGGAETQYF

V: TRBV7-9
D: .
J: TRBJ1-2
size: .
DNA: TGTGCCAGCACGTATAGCAGAGGGAATGGCTACACCTTC
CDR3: CASTYSRGNGYTF

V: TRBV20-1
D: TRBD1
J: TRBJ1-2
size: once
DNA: TGCAGTACCTCAGACAGGGACGACTATGGCTACACCTTC
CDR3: CSTSDRDDYGYTF

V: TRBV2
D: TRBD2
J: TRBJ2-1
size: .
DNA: TGTGCCAGCAGTGAAGTCGGCGGGGGGGCGGTTGTGTACAATGAGCAGTTCTTC
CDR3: CASSEVGGGAVVYNEQFF

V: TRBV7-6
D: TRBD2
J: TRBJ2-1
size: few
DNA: TGTGCCAGCAGCCCCCGTCTAGCGGGGGGGCGGATTTTTTACAATGAGCAGTTCTTC
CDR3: CASSPRLAGGRIFYNEQFF

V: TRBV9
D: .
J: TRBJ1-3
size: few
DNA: TGTGCCAGCAGCGTAGAAGACCTCAGCTCTGGAAACACCATATATTTT
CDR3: CASSVEDLSSGNTIYF

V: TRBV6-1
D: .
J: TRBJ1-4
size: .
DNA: TGTGCCAGCAGTAACGCCTACAGGGTACGGTCTAATGAAAAACTGTTTTTT
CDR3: CASSNAYRVRSNEKLFF

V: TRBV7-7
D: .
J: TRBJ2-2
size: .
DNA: TGTGCTAGCAGCTTAGCTCCGTTCAACACCGGGGAGCTGTTTTTT
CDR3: CASSLAPFNTGELFF

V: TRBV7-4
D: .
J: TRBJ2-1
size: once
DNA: TGTGCCAGCAGCTTAGTAACCTGGCACAGGGAAAACTCCTACAATGAGCAGTTCTTC
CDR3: CASSLVTWHRENSYNEQFF

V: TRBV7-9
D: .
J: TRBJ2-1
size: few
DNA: TGTGCCAGCACCAGTCGGAGCTCCTACAATGAGCAGTTCTTC
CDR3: CASTSRSSYNEQFF

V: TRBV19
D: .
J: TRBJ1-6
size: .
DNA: TGTGCCAGTAGTCCAGCCGGGGAGCTGGGTTCACCCCTCCACTTT
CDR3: CASSPAGELGSPLHF

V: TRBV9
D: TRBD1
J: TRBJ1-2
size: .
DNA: TGTGCCAGCAGCGTAGGCGGAGGGCAGGGGGCGCGAGATGGCTACACCTTC
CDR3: CASSVGGGQGARDGYTF

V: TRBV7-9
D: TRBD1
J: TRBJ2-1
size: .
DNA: TGTGCCAGCAGCCTGGGGACAGGGCAGCAGTTCTTC
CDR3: CASSLGTGQQFF

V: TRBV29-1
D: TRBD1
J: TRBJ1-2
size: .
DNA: TGCAGCGTTGAAGAAGGTCAGGGGGCCGACTATGGCTACACCTTC
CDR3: CSVEEGQGADYGYTF

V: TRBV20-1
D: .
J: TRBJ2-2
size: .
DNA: TGCAGTGCTAAATTCTCCGGGGAGCTGTTTTTT
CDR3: CSAKFSGELFF

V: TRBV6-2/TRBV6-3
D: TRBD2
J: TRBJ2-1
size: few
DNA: TGTGCCAGCAGTTACTCCCCGATAGCGGGAGCCCTTTACAATGAGCAGTTCTTC
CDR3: CASSYSPIAGALYNEQFF

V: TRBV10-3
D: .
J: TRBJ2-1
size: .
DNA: TGTGCCACCTTTAATGGGTTTGAGCAGTTCTTC
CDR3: CATFNGFEQFF

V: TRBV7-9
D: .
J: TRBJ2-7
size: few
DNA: TGTGCCAGCAGCCCCGAGACAGATATTATGGTCGAGCAGTACTTC
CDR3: CASSPETDIMVEQYF

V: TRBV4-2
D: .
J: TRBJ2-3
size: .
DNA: TGTGCCAGCAGCTTTAGGCTACAAAGCACAGATACGCAGTATTTT
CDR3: CASSFRLQSTDTQYF

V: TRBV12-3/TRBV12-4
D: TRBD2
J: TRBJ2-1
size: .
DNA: TGTGCCAGCAGCCCGGGGGGGGGCTTGAGCGATGAGCAGTTCTTC
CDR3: CASSPGGGLSDEQFF

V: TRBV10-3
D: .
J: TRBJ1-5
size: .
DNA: TGTGCCTCCGACCCGGAGGAAGGCCTAGCAAGCAATCAGTCCCAGCATTTT
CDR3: CASDPEEGLASNQSQHF

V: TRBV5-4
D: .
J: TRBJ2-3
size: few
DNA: TGTGCCAGCAGCTTGAAAAGGGAAAGCACAGATACGCAGTATTTT
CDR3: CASSLKRESTDTQYF

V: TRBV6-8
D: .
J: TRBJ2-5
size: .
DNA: TGTGCCAGCAGTTACACGTCCCTAGCGATACAAGAGACCCAGTACTTC
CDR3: CASSYTSLAIQETQYF

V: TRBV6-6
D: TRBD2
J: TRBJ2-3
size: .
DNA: TGTGCCAGCAGTTACGTTGTTGGGCTAGCGGGGGTCGACAGATACGCGCAGTATTTT
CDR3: CASSYVVGLAGVDRYAQYF

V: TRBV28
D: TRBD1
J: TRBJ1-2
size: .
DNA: TGTGCCAGCAGTTTAAGGACAGGGGGCAGTTTCTATGGCTACACCTTC
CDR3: CASSLRTGGSFYGYTF

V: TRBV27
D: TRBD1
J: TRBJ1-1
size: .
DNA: TGTGCCAGCAGTTTGGGACAGGGGATGGAAGCTTTCTTT
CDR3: CASSLGQGMEAFF

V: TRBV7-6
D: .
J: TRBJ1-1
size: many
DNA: TGTGCCAGCAGCCTTGGAGGGGGGATGGAGAACACTGAAGCTTTCTTT
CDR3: CASSLGGGMENTEAFF

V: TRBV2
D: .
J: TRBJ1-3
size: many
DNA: TGTGCCAGCTCATCAACAAGCTCCTCTGGAAACACCATATATTTT
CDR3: CASSSTSSSGNTIYF

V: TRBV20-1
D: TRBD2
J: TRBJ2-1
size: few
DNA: TGCAGTGCTAGTGAACCCGGGGAGGGCTCCTACAATGAGCAGTTCTTC
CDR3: CSASEPGEGSYNEQFF

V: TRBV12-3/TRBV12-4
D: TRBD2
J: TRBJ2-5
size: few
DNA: TGTGCCAGCAGTCGCGGACTAGCCCGGGAGACCCAGTACTTC
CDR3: CASSRGLARETQYF

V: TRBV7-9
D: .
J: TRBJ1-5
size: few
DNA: TGTGCCAGCAGCTCCCCGGACTTTAGCAATCAGCCCCAGCATTTT
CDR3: CASSSPDFSNQPQHF

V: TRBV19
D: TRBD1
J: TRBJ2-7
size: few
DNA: TGTGCCACCCTGGACAGGGGTACCTACGAGCAGTACTTC
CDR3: CATLDRGTYEQYF

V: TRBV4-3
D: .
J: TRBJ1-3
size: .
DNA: TGCGCCAGCAGCCAAGGTGGTAGGGGGAATGGAAACACCATATATTTT
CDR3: CASSQGGRGNGNTIYF

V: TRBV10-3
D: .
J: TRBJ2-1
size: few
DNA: TGTGCCACCACGAGGGCCCAGGGGTATAATGAGCAGTTCTTC
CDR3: CATTRAQGYNEQFF